This T cell receptor beta chain comes out of a study of beta chain features in type 1 diabetes. V trimming: 6 bases; J trimming: 1 base; junction bases outside the gene matches: 11. The germline CDR1 and CDR2 sequences are LNHDA and SQIVND (reference sequence). The CDR3 covers 16 residues. All of the isolated RNA was reverse transcribed, so expressed TCRB transcripts were sequenced. A few million reads, on average, came from each naive, central memory and regulatory T cell sample. The protocol was immunoSEQ multiplex PCR, while the TCRdb copy is restricted to in-frame clones and leaves out a portion. The sample lists over 40,000 clones; about 66% were seen once. The study, taken as a whole, reports: Type 1 diabetes patients had moderately but significantly shorter TCRB CDR3s in all four CD4+ subsets. Among patients, naive, central memory and Treg TCRB repertoires appeared more similar than among healthy donors.

The table lists this clone with a few counts. Its antigen is unknown. Source material: Tregs from blood. The rearrangement links TRBV19 to TRBJ1-1; 7 bases are shared with TRBD1. This TCR derives from a woman between 18 and 29 years old with type 1 diabetes. CDR3 protein: CASRIWTGPSNTEAFF. CDR3 nucleotides: TGTGCCAGTAGAATCTGGACAGGACCGTCGAACACTGAAGCTTTCTTT.